The text below deals with one TCR beta chain. Using immunoSEQ multiplex PCR, the repertoire was profiled, and TCRdb retains in-frame clones only, with some absent. The sample yields about 360,000 clones, 75% to 90% seen once. The data belong to a study of cytomegalovirus exposure and HLA in healthy donors. Looking at the study overall: Per a later analysis, the roughly 680 first-cohort and over 90 validation repertoires shared one platform.

V dropped 5 bases and J dropped 7 bases, with 11 bases sitting between them. From germline, CDR1 is SGHVS and CDR2 FNYEAQ. This CDR3 contains 13 residues. The material sequenced was PBMCs. This clonotype originated in a woman aged 18 to 35 in good health and CMV-seronegative. The rearrangement joins TRBV7-6 to TRBJ2-2; D perhaps matches TRBD1 (5 bases). CDR3 sequence reads: CASSPSRGGELFF. The CDR3 bases are TGTGCCAGCAGCCCAAGTAGGGGCGGGGAGCTGTTTTTT.